This is a list of T cell receptor beta chains from one sample in a study of cytomegalovirus exposure and HLA in healthy donors. Sequencing used immunoSEQ multiplex PCR; TCRdb keeps in-frame clones, though not all of them. The sample holds 150,000 to 180,000 clones, about 86% seen once. The material sequenced was PBMCs. These receptors were taken from a man in his late teens or twenties in good health and CMV-seropositive. Each CDR3 is given with its conserved first and last residue. The D gene is left open where the match is weak. Size values are once, few and many counts, or a class for expanded clones, and some rows have none.

size: -
D: -
V: TRBV29-1
J: TRBJ1-1
DNA: TGCAGCGTTGAAGACCCTAAACCTTTCTTT
CDR3: CSVEDPKPFF

size: -
D: -
V: TRBV6-5
J: TRBJ2-7
DNA: TGTGCCAGCAGCCCCACAGGTTTATCAGGCGAGCAGTACTTC
CDR3: CASSPTGLSGEQYF

size: -
D: TRBD1
V: TRBV19
J: TRBJ1-3
DNA: TGTGCCAGTAGTATAGGGGACAGCTCTGGAAACACCATATATTTT
CDR3: CASSIGDSSGNTIYF

size: -
D: TRBD1
V: TRBV2
J: TRBJ2-5
DNA: TGTGCCAGTATTGGGACAGCCGAAGAGACCCAGTACTTC
CDR3: CASIGTAEETQYF

size: -
D: TRBD1
V: TRBV5-1
J: TRBJ1-6
DNA: TGCGCCAGCAGCACACGAGGGGACAGGGGTATGTCACCCCTCCACTTT
CDR3: CASSTRGDRGMSPLHF

size: once
D: -
V: TRBV9
J: TRBJ2-2
DNA: TGTGCCAGCAGCGAGGGGTCGAACACCGGGGAGCTGTTTTTT
CDR3: CASSEGSNTGELFF

size: -
D: TRBD1
V: TRBV27
J: TRBJ2-1
DNA: TGTGCCAGCAGCTCCGGGACAGGGGGGAGGAATGAGCAGTTCTTC
CDR3: CASSSGTGGRNEQFF

size: -
D: -
V: TRBV5-6
J: TRBJ2-7
DNA: TGTGCCAGCAGCCCCCTAGCGTGGGGAAGCTCCTACGAGCAGTACTTC
CDR3: CASSPLAWGSSYEQYF

size: -
D: -
V: TRBV18
J: TRBJ2-3
DNA: TGTGCCAGCTCACCACCGGCGGGCACAGATACGCAGTATTTT
CDR3: CASSPPAGTDTQYF

size: -
D: TRBD2
V: TRBV29-1
J: TRBJ2-3
DNA: TGCAGCGTTATACCGGGACTAGCATCGGGTACGCAGTATTTT
CDR3: CSVIPGLASGTQYF

size: -
D: -
V: TRBV7-2
J: TRBJ2-5
DNA: TGTGCCAGCAGCTTAGAACGGTACGAGACCCAGTACTTC
CDR3: CASSLERYETQYF

size: once
D: TRBD2
V: TRBV5-1
J: TRBJ2-1
DNA: TGCGCCAGCAGCTTCCCTAGCGGGGGGGCCTCACAGTTCTTC
CDR3: CASSFPSGGASQFF

size: -
D: TRBD1
V: TRBV15
J: TRBJ1-2
DNA: TGTGCCACCAGCAGAGGGGGGACAGGGAATGGCTACACCTTC
CDR3: CATSRGGTGNGYTF

size: -
D: -
V: TRBV4-3
J: TRBJ1-5
DNA: TGCGCCAGCAGCCAAGATCTGCGGGGGGGTTATTATCAGCCCCAGCATTTT
CDR3: CASSQDLRGGYYQPQHF

size: -
D: TRBD1
V: TRBV6-5
J: TRBJ1-1
DNA: TGTGCCAGCAGCCCACGAAGGACAGGTGGGACTGAAGCTTTCTTT
CDR3: CASSPRRTGGTEAFF

size: -
D: -
V: TRBV5-1
J: TRBJ1-5
DNA: TGCGCCAGCAGCTTTGAGGGTGGCAATCAGCCCCAGCATTTT
CDR3: CASSFEGGNQPQHF

size: -
D: -
V: TRBV4-3
J: TRBJ2-1
DNA: TGCGCCAGCAGCCAAGATCTCCCGGGGGTTTCCTACAATGAGCAGTTCTTC
CDR3: CASSQDLPGVSYNEQFF

size: -
D: -
V: TRBV11-2
J: TRBJ1-2
DNA: TGTGCCAGCAGTCCTCTTCGGGGGACTGACTATGGCTACACCTTC
CDR3: CASSPLRGTDYGYTF

size: once
D: -
V: TRBV7-3
J: TRBJ2-1
DNA: TGTGCCAGCAGCTTAAAATGGACGGATCACGGGAGCTCCTACAATGAGCAGTTCTTC
CDR3: CASSLKWTDHGSSYNEQFF

size: -
D: TRBD2
V: TRBV11-2
J: TRBJ2-5
DNA: TGTGCCAGCAGCCTAGGACTAGCGGGGCTCCAAGAGACCCAGTACTTC
CDR3: CASSLGLAGLQETQYF

size: -
D: TRBD1
V: TRBV6-5
J: TRBJ2-7
DNA: TGTGCCAGCAGTTATGACCGGAGACAGGGTGGAGAGCAGTACTTC
CDR3: CASSYDRRQGGEQYF

size: -
D: TRBD2
V: TRBV7-2
J: TRBJ2-3
DNA: TGTGCCAGCAGCCCTGAAACTCGACTAGCGGGGGGACTGGGGGATACGCAGTATTTT
CDR3: CASSPETRLAGGLGDTQYF

size: -
D: -
V: TRBV6-4
J: TRBJ2-1
DNA: TGTGCCAGCAGCCCTTCCGCCGGACTACGGTGGTATGAGCAGTTCTTC
CDR3: CASSPSAGLRWYEQFF